One sample yielded the 21 T cell receptor beta chains listed below, sequenced in a study of a mutant IDH1 vaccine in newly diagnosed glioma. These receptors have no known antigen. TCRdb's table, derived via immunoSEQ multiplex PCR, lists solely in-frame clones and lacks some. The table has tens of thousands of clones, more than 70% seen once. Time point of the sample: week 35, safety follow-up. The vaccine gave 300 ug of a 20-mer mutant IDH1 peptide subcutaneously per dose. The source was PBMCs, collected from a glioma patient whose treatment included an IDH1 peptide vaccine. The receptors derive from a man between 18 and 29 years old with glioma.

The chain carries TRBV15 and TRBJ2-1; the match to TRBD2 covers 8 bases. This CDR3 has 16 amino acids. The V gene's germline CDR1 is LNHNV and CDR2 YYDKDF (reference sequence). V lost 2 bases to trimming and J lost 4 bases; unmatched junction nucleotides: 7. This CDR3 reads CATSRTGTRMYNEQFF. CDR3 in DNA: TGTGCCACCAGCAGAACCGGGACTAGGATGTACAATGAGCAGTTCTTC.

V usage is TRBV19 and J usage is TRBJ1-1, with 7 bases matching TRBD1. Losses at the gene ends were 7 bases for V and 5 bases for J; bases not matched to a gene: 10. The CDR3 has 14 amino acids. CDR1 LNHDA and CDR2 SQIVND come from the germline V gene (reference sequence). DNA of the CDR3: TGTGCCAGTACCGAACAGGGGAAAAGGACTGAAGCTTTCTTT. It translates to CASTEQGKRTEAFF.

The table lists this clone with a count of one. The chain combines TRBV27 with TRBJ2-7, with 9 bases matching TRBD1. The CDR3 totals 15 residues. J gave up 2 bases and V 6 bases, and 8 bases lay outside the gene matches. Germline CDR1 reads MNHEY; CDR2 reads SMNVEV (reference sequence). For the CDR3, the DNA is TGTGCCAGCAGCTTGACCAGACAGGGGGCCTACGAGCAGTACTTC. Translating it yields CASSLTRQGAYEQYF.

V usage is TRBV2 and J usage is TRBJ2-7; D might be TRBD2 (5 bases). The CDR3 contains 14 residues. With 6 bases removed from V and 2 bases from J, the gap between germline ends came to 14 bases. CDR1 and CDR2 (germline): SNHLY, FYNNEI. The CDR3 protein is CASRTHGEPYEQYF. CDR3 sequence (DNA): TGTGCCAGCAGGACACATGGGGAGCCCTACGAGCAGTACTTC.

The CDR3 region has the DNA TGTGCCACCCGACAGAACACTGAAGCTTTCTTT. Protein: CATRQNTEAFF. This rearrangement joins TRBV15 to TRBJ1-1; no clear D. CDR1 and CDR2 (germline): LNHNV, YYDKDF (reference sequence). The CDR3 spans 11 residues. V was shortened by 8 bases and J by 1 base, with 5 bases between the two germline ends. The whole variable domain, remainder taken from reference TRBV15 and TRBJ1-1, is DAMVIQNPRYQVTQFGKPVTLSCSQTLNHNVMYWYQQKSSQAPKLLFHYYDKDFNNEADTPDNFQSRRPNTSFCFLDIRSPGLGDTAMYLCATRQNTEAFFGQGTRLTVV.

This clone was detected only once. J is TRBJ2-1 and V is TRBV19, with D perhaps being TRBD1 or TRBD2 (6 bases each). The CDR3 length is 14 residues. Germline CDR1 reads LNHDA; CDR2 reads SQIVND (reference sequence). The V gene lost 0 bases and the J gene lost 10 bases, with 13 bases spanning the gap. The CDR3 nucleotides read TGTGCCAGTAGTATAGATGAACAGGGAGGCGAGCAGTTCTTC. It yields the protein CASSIDEQGGEQFF.

The CDR3 nucleotides are TGTGCCTGGAACAGGGGACAGGGAGTTGGAAACACCATATATTTT. This sequence encodes CAWNRGQGVGNTIYF. This sequence joins TRBV30 and TRBJ1-3; 9 nucleotides match TRBD1. The CDR3 consists of 15 residues. The V gene end was trimmed by 4 bases and the J gene end by 3 bases; junction bases not matched to a gene: 7. The V gene's germline CDR1 is GTSNPN and CDR2 SVGIG (reference sequence). The variable domain in full, with the rest retrieved from reference TRBV30 and TRBJ1-3, is SQTIHQWPATLVQPVGSPLSLECTVEGTSNPNLYWYRQAAGRGLQLLFYSVGIGQISSEVPQNLSASRPQDRQFILSSKKLLLSDSGFYLCAWNRGQGVGNTIYFGEGSWLTVV.

The chain recombines TRBV5-1 with TRBJ2-7; either TRBD1 or TRBD2 may fit D (5 bases each). This CDR3 is built from 15 residues. Per the germline V gene, CDR1 is SGHRS and CDR2 is YFSETQ. Trimming took 0 bases from V and 2 from J, leaving 12 bases between them. The CDR3: CASSLAGAIAYEQYF. The CDR3 bases are TGCGCCAGCAGCTTGGCCGGGGCAATAGCCTACGAGCAGTACTTC. Filled out from reference TRBV5-1 and TRBJ2-7, the complete variable domain reads KAGVTQTPRYLIKTRGQQVTLSCSPISGHRSVSWYQQTPGQGLQFLFEYFSETQRNKGNFPGRFSGRQFSNSRSEMNVSTLELGDSALYLCASSLAGAIAYEQYFGPGTRLTVT.

This clone was recorded only once. The rearrangement links TRBV5-1 to TRBJ2-5, with 10 bases aligning to TRBD1. Germline V gene lookup returns CDR1 SGHRS and CDR2 YFSETQ. The CDR3 has 14 amino acids. Unmatched junction bases numbered 1, after V lost 4 bases and J lost 1 base. The CDR3 loop reads CASSRQGAQETQYF. The CDR3 DNA reads TGCGCCAGCAGCCGACAGGGGGCCCAAGAGACCCAGTACTTC.

In this sample, this clone turned up a few times. The CDR3 DNA is TGTGCCAGCAGACCCGGGCAGGGCTGGAATCAGCCCCAGCATTTT. Amino acid sequence: CASRPGQGWNQPQHF. This rearrangement joins TRBV6-5 to TRBJ1-5, with a weak D call TRBD1 (5 bases). The CDR3 runs 15 residues. The germline V gene encodes CDR1 MNHEY and CDR2 SVGAGI. V was pared by 6 bases and J by 4 bases, with 16 bases between.

V gene TRBV5-1 combines with J gene TRBJ2-3; 7 nucleotides agree with TRBD1. The CDR3 totals 15 residues. V shed 1 base, J shed 0 bases, and the junction held 2 bases outside the gene matches. CDR1 SGHRS and CDR2 YFSETQ come from the germline V gene. CDR3 amino acids: CASSLWDRSTDTQYF. The DNA for the CDR3 is TGCGCCAGCAGCTTGTGGGACAGAAGCACAGATACGCAGTATTTT.

In this sample, this clone turned up once. The V gene is TRBV6-5, the J gene TRBJ1-2, with D uncertain. Trimming removed 7 bases at V and 6 bases at J, with 18 bases between. Germline CDR1 and CDR2: MNHEY and SVGAGI. The CDR3 consists of 14 residues. CDR3 nucleotide sequence: TGTGCCAGCACCGACTGGAGCCCGGGCCATGGCTACACCTTC. Translating gives CASTDWSPGHGYTF.

V and J are TRBV19 and TRBJ2-7; D is possibly TRBD2 (5 bases). Per germline, CDR1 LNHDA and CDR2 SQIVND (reference sequence). The CDR3 runs 13 residues. Trimming took 8 bases from V and 3 from J, leaving 14 bases between them. The CDR3: CASAEGGFYEQYF. CDR3 bases: TGTGCCAGTGCTGAGGGCGGATTCTACGAGCAGTACTTC.

V is TRBV7-2 and J is TRBJ1-6; tentative D call: TRBD1 (5 bases). The CDR3 is 17 residues long. V lost 5 bases and J 6 bases, leaving 20 bases between the germline ends. CDR1 is SGHTA, CDR2 FQGNSA, per germline. The CDR3 nucleotides read TGTGCCAGCAGCCTCCAATGGGGCCAGGGTGGTAATTCACCCCTCCACTTT. Translation: CASSLQWGQGGNSPLHF.

This chain uses TRBV6-5 with TRBJ1-2; possibly TRBD1 for D (6 bases). Germline V gives CDR1 MNHEY, CDR2 SVGAGI. This CDR3 spans 12 amino acids. The ends were cut back, 8 bases at V and 8 bases at J, with 15 bases in the middle. CDR3 sequence: CASGRGWEGYTF. In nucleotides, the CDR3 is TGTGCCAGCGGAAGGGGGTGGGAGGGCTACACCTTC.

The gene calls are TRBV30 and TRBJ1-6, with 7 positions matching TRBD1. Germline V CDR1 and CDR2: GTSNPN, SVGIG (reference sequence). This CDR3 contains 12 residues. The J segment lost 10 bases and the V segment lost 5 bases, leaving 5 bases of the junction unmatched. The CDR3 loop is CAWGGGGSPLHF. As DNA, the CDR3 is TGTGCCTGGGGAGGGGGCGGATCACCCCTCCACTTT. Looking up the rest from reference TRBV30 and TRBJ1-6 gives the full variable domain: SQTIHQWPATLVQPVGSPLSLECTVEGTSNPNLYWYRQAAGRGLQLLFYSVGIGQISSEVPQNLSASRPQDRQFILSSKKLLLSDSGFYLCAWGGGGSPLHFGNGTRLTVT.

This chain connects TRBV10-3 to TRBJ1-1; D is unresolved. Germline assignment: CDR1 ENHRY and CDR2 SYGVKD. Between the trimmed V and J ends, which lost 6 bases and 1 base, there was a span of 9 bases. The length of the CDR3 is 13 residues. CDR3 sequence reads: CAIRLGPNTEAFF. DNA for the CDR3: TGTGCCATCAGGCTCGGACCGAACACTGAAGCTTTCTTT.

This clone came up once. The germline gene is not matched at one end of the junction; a read error may be the cause. The chain recombines TRBV4-3 with TRBJ2-7, with 7 positions matching TRBD2. Germline V gene sequence: CDR1 LGHNA, CDR2 YSLEER. There are 16 residues in the CDR3. CDR3 protein: CASSQDLGTTSFEQYF. CDR3 DNA sequence: TGCGCCAGCAGCCAAGATCTTGGGACTACCTCCTTCGAGCAGTACTTC.

V is TRBV6-5 and J is TRBJ2-1, with 7 bases identical to TRBD1. The junction had 3 bases not matched to a gene; V was cut back by 1 base and J by 0 bases. CDR3 length: 16 residues. The V gene's germline CDR1 is MNHEY and CDR2 SVGAGI. The CDR3 DNA is TGTGCCAGCAGTTACTTGACAGGGTCCTCCTACAATGAGCAGTTCTTC. This gives the protein CASSYLTGSSYNEQFF.

The rearrangement joins TRBV5-6 to TRBJ1-1; TRBD1 might be the D (5 bases). This CDR3 is built from 17 residues. V lost 2 bases and J lost 0, with 17 bases in between. Germline lookup yields CDR1 SGHDT and CDR2 YYEEEE. DNA for the CDR3: TGTGCCAGCAGCTTTAAGTTCCGGGACTCCATGAACACTGAAGCTTTCTTT. Translation: CASSFKFRDSMNTEAFF.

The chain uses TRBV5-1 and TRBJ2-6; tentatively, D is TRBD1 (6 bases). The V gene lost 8 bases and the J gene lost 0 bases, with 15 bases spanning the gap. This CDR3 has 16 residues. Per the germline V gene, CDR1 is SGHRS and CDR2 is YFSETQ. The CDR3 loop is CASRTETFSGANVLTF. CDR3 nucleotide sequence: TGCGCCAGTCGGACAGAAACCTTCTCTGGGGCCAACGTCCTGACTTTC.